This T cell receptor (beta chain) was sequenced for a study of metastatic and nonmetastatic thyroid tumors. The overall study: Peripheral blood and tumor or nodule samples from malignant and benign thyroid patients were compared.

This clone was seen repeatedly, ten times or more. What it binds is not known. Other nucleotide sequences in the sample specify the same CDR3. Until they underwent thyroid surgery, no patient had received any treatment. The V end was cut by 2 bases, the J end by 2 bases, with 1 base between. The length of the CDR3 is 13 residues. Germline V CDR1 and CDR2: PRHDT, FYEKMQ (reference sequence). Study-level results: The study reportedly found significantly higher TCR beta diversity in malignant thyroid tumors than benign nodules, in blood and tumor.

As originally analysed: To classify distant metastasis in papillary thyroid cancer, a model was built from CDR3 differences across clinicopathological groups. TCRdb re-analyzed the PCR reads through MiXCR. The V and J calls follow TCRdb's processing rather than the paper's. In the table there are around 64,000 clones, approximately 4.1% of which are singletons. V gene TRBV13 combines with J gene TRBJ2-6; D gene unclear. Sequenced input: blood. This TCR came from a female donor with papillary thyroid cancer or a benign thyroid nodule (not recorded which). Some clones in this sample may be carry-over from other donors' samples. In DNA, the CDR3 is TGTGCCAGCAGCTTAACTGGGGCCAACGTCCTGACTTTC. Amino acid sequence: CASSLTGANVLTF.